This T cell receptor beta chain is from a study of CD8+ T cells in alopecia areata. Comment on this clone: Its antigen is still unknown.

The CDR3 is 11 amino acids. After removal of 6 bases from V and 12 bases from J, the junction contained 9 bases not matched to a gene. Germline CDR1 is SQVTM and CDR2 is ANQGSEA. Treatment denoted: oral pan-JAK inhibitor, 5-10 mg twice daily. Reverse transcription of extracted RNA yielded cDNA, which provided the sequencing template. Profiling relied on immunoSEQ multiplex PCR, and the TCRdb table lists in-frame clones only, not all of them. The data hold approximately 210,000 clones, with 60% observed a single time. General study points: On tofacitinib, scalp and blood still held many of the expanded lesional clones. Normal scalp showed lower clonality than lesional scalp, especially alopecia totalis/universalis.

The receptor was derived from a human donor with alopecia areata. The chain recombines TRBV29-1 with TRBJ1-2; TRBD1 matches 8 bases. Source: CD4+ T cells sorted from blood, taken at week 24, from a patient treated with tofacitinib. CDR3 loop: CSVSNGQGNTF. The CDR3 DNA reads TGCAGCGTATCAAATGGACAGGGTAACACCTTC.